The source of this TCR beta chain is a study of cytomegalovirus exposure and HLA in healthy donors. CDR3 length equals 15 residues. Germline values: CDR1 LNHNV, CDR2 YYDKDF (reference sequence). The ends were cut back, 1 base at V and 2 bases at J, with 11 bases in the middle. PCR primers comprised 60 Vbeta and 13 Jbeta primers. Sequencing was performed with immunoSEQ multiplex PCR; in TCRdb, only in-frame clones are kept and a portion is missing. The sample contains 150,000 or so clones, over 75% of which appear only once. This receptor was identified in a woman in her 50s in good health and CMV-seropositive. The V and J genes are TRBV15 and TRBJ2-5, with a possible D match to TRBD2 (5 bases). Sequencing was done on a sample of PBMCs. The CDR3 DNA reads TGTGCCACCAGCAGAGGATACGAGCGGCAAGAGACCCAGTACTTC. It is translated as CATSRGYERQETQYF.